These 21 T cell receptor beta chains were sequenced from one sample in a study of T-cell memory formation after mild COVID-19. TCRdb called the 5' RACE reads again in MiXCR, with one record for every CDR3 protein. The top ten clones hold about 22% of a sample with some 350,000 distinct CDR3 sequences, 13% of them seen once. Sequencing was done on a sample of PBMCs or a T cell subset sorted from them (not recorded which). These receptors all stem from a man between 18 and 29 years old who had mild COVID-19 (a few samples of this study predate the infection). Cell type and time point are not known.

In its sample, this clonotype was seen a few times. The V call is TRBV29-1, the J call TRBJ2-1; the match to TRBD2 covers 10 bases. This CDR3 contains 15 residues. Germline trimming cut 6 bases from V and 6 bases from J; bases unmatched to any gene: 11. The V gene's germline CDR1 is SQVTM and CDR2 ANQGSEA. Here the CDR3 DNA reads TGCAGCGTGATACTAGCGGGGATTGGTTTCAATGAGCAGTTCTTC. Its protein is CSVILAGIGFNEQFF.

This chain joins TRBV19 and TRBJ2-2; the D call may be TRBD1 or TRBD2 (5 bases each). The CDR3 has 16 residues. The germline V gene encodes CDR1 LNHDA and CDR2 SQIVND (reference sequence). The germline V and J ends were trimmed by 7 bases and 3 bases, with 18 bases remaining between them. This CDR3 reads CASMGWGGYHTGELFF. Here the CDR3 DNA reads TGTGCCAGTATGGGGTGGGGCGGGTATCACACCGGGGAGCTGTTTTTT. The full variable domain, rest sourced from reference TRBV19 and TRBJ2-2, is DGGITQSPKYLFRKEGQNVTLSCEQNLNHDAMYWYRQDPGQGLRLIYYSQIVNDFQKGDIAEGYSVSREKKESFPLTVTSAQKNPTAFYLCASMGWGGYHTGELFFGEGSRLTVL.

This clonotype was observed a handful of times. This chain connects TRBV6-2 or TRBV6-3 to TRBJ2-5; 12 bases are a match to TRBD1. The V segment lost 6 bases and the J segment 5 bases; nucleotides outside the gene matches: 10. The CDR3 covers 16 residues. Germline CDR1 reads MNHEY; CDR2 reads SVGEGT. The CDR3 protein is CASRYGTGGVLETQYF. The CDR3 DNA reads TGTGCCAGCAGATACGGGACAGGGGGCGTTTTGGAGACCCAGTACTTC.

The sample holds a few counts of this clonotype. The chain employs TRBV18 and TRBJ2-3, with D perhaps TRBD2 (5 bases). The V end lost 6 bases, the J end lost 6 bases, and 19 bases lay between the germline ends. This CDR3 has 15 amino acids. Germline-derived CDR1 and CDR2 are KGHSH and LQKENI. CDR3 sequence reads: CASSRNQGLTDTQYF. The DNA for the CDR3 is TGTGCCAGCTCCCGAAACCAAGGACTGACCGATACGCAGTATTTT.

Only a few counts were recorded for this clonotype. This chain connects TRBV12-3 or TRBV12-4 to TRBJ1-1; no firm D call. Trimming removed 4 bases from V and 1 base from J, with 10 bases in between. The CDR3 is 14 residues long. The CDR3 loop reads CASSSAAGNTEAFF. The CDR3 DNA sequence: TGTGCCAGCAGTTCCGCGGCAGGGAACACTGAAGCTTTCTTT.

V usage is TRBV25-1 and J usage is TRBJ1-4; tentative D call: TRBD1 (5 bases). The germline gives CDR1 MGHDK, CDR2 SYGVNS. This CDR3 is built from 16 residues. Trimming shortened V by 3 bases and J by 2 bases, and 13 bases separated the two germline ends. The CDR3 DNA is TGTGCCAGCAGTGACCTGCGACGGGGGACTAATGAAAAACTGTTTTTT. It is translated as CASSDLRRGTNEKLFF. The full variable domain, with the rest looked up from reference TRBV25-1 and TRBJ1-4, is EADIYQTPRYLVIGTGKKITLECSQTMGHDKMYWYQQDPGMELHLIHYSYGVNSTEKGDLSSESTVSRIRTEHFPLTLESARPSHTSQYLCASSDLRRGTNEKLFFGSGTQLSVL.

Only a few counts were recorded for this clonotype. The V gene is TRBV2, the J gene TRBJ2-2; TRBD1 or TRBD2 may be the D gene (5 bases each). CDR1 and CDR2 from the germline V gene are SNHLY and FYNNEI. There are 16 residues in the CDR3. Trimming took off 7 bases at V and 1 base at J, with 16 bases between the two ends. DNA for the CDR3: TGTGCCAGCAATCCAGTAGGGACCCGGAACACCGGGGAGCTGTTTTTT. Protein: CASNPVGTRNTGELFF. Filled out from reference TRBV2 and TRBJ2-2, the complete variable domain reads EPEVTQTPSHQVTQMGQEVILRCVPISNHLYFYWYRQILGQKVEFLVSFYNNEISEKSEIFDDQFSVERPDGSNFTLKIRSTKLEDSAMYFCASNPVGTRNTGELFFGEGSRLTVL.

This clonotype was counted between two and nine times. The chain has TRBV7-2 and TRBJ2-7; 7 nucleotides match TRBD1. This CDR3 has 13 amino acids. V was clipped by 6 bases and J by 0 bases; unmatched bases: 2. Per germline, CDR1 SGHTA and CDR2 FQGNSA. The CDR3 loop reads CASSGQVSYEQYF. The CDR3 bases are TGTGCCAGCAGTGGACAGGTCTCCTACGAGCAGTACTTC.

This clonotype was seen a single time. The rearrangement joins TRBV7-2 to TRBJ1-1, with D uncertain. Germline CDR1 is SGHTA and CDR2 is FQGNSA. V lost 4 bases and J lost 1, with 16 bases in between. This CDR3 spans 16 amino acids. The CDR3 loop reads CASSSIHKTGNTEAFF. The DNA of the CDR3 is TGTGCCAGCAGCTCCATCCATAAGACGGGGAACACTGAAGCTTTCTTT. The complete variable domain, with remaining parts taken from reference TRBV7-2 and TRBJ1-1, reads GAGVSQSPSNKVTEKGKDVELRCDPISGHTALYWYRQSLGQGLEFLIYFQGNSAPDKSGLPSDRFSAERTGGSVSTLTIQRTQQEDSAVYLCASSSIHKTGNTEAFFGQGTRLTVV.

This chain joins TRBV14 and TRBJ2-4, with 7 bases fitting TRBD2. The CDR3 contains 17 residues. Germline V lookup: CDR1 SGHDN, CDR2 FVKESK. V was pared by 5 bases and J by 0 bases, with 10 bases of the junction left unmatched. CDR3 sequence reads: CASSNGGGSLAKNIQYF. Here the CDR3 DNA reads TGTGCCAGCAGCAACGGCGGCGGGAGTTTAGCCAAAAACATTCAGTACTTC.

The CDR3 region has the DNA TGTGCCAGCAGCACTCCCCGAGGCTCCCAGAGTTTGCAGTATTTT. Protein sequence: CASSTPRGSQSLQYF. The rearrangement uses TRBV11-2 and TRBJ2-3; D is undetermined. The V end was cut by 5 bases, the J end by 11 bases, with 23 bases between. Germline CDR1 SGHAT, CDR2 FQNNGV. The CDR3 covers 15 residues. Using reference TRBV11-2 and TRBJ2-3 for the parts outside the CDR3, the full variable domain is EAGVAQSPRYKIIEKRQSVAFWCNPISGHATLYWYQQILGQGPKLLIQFQNNGVVDDSQLPKDRFSAERLKGVDSTLKIQPAKLEDSAVYLCASSTPRGSQSLQYFGPGTRLTVL.

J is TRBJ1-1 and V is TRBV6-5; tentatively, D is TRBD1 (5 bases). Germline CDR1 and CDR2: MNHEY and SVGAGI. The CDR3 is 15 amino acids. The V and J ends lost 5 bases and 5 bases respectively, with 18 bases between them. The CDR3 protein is CASSRPRAPGTEAFF. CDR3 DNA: TGTGCCAGCAGTCGCCCCAGGGCGCCGGGGACTGAAGCTTTCTTT.

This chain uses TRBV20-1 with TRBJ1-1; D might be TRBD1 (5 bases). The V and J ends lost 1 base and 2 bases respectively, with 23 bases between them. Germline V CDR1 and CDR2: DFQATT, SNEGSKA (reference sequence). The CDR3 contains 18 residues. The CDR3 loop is CSARGVGAPEDSNTEAFF. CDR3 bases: TGCAGTGCTAGAGGGGTAGGGGCACCTGAAGATTCCAACACTGAAGCTTTCTTT.

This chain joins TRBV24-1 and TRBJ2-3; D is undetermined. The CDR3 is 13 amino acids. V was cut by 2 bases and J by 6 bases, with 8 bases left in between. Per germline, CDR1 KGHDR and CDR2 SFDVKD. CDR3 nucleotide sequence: TGTGCCACCAGTGATTCGTGGGCTGATACGCAGTATTTT. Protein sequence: CATSDSWADTQYF.

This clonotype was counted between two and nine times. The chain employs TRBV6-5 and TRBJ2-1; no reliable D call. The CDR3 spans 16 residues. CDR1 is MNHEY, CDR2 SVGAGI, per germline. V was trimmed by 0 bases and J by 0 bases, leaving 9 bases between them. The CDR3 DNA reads TGTGCCAGCAGTTACTCCGCTATCATCTCCTACAATGAGCAGTTCTTC. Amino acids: CASSYSAIISYNEQFF.

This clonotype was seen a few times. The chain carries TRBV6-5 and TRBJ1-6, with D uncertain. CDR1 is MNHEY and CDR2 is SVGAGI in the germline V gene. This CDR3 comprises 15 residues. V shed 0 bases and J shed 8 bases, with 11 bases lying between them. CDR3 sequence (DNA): TGTGCCAGCAGTTACTCGACATCTTTCTATTCACCCCTCCACTTT. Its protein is CASSYSTSFYSPLHF.

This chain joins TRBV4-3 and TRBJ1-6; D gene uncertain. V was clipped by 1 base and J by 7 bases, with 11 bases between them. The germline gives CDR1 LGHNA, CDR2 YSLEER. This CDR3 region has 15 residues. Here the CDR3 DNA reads TGCGCCAGCAGCCAAGCCCGAACCGTGAATTCACCCCTCCACTTT. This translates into CASSQARTVNSPLHF.

CDR3 in amino acids: CASSSNPTRNYGYTF. CDR3 coding DNA: TGTGCCAGCAGCTCCAACCCGACGCGTAACTATGGCTACACCTTC. The V and J genes are TRBV9 and TRBJ1-2; no definite D call. CDR1 is SGDLS and CDR2 is YYNGEE in the germline V gene. V was clipped by 4 bases and J by 1 base, with 14 bases between them. The CDR3 extends over 15 amino acids.

The CDR3 spells CASSSPGQGAQDYGYTF. CDR3 nucleotide sequence: TGTGCCAGCAGTTCCCCGGGACAGGGGGCGCAGGACTATGGCTACACCTTC. The J gene is TRBJ1-2, the V gene TRBV2, with TRBD1 matching over 12 bases. Germline V CDR1 and CDR2: SNHLY, FYNNEI. The ends lost 5 bases at V and 3 bases at J; junction bases unmatched: 10. The length of the CDR3 is 17 residues.

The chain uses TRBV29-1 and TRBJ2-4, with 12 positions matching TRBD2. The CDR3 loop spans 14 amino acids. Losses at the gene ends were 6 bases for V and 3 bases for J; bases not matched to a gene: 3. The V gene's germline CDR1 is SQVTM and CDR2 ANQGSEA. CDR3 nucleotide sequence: TGCAGCGTCAGACTAGCGGGGGACAAAAACATTCAGTACTTC. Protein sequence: CSVRLAGDKNIQYF. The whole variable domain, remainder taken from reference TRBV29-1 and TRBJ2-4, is SAVISQKPSRDICQRGTSLTIQCQVDSQVTMMFWYRQQPGQSLTLIATANQGSEATYESGFVIDKFPISRPNLTFSTLTVSNMSPEDSSIYLCSVRLAGDKNIQYFGAGTRLSVL.

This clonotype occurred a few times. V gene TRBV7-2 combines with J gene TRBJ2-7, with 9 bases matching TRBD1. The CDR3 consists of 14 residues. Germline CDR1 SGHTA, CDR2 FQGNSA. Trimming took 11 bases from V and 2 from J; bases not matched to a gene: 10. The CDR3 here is CASTPGTGTYEQYV. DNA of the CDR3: TGTGCCTCTACCCCCGGGACAGGGACCTACGAGCAGTACGTC.